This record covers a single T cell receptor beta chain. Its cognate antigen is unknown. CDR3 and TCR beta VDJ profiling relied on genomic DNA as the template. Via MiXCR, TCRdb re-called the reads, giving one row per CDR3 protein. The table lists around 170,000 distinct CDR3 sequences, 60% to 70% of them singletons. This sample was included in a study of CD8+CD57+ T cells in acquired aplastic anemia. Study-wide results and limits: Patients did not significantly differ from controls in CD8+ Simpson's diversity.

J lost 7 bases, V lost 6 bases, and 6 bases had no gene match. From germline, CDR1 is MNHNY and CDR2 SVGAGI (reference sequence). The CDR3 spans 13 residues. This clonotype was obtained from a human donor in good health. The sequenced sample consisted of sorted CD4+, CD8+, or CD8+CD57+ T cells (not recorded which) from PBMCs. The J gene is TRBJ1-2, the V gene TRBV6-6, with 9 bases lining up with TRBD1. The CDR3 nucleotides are TGTGCCAGCAGCGAACAGGGGGCGGTTGGCTACACCTTC. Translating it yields CASSEQGAVGYTF.